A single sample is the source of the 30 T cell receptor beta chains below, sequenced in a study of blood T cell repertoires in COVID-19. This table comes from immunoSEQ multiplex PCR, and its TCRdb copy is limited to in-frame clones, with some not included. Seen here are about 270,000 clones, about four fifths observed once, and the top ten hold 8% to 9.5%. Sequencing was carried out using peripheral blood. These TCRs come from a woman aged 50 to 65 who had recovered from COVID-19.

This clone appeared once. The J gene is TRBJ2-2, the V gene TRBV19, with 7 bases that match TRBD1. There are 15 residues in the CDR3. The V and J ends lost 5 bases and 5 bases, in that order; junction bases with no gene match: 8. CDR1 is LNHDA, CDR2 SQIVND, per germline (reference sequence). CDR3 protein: CASSALQGLTGELFF. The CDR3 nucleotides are TGTGCCAGTAGTGCCTTACAGGGGTTAACCGGGGAGCTGTTTTTT.

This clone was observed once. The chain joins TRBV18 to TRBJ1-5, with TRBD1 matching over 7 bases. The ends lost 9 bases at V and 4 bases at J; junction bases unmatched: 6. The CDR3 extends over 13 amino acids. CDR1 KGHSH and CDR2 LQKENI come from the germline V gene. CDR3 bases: TGTGCCAGTTCGACAGGGTATAATCAGCCCCAGCATTTT. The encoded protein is CASSTGYNQPQHF.

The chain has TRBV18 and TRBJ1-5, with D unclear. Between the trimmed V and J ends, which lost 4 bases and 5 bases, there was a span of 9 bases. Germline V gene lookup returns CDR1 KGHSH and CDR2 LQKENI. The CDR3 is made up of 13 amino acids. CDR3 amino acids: CASSLRGDQPQHF. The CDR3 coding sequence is TGTGCCAGCTCACTCCGGGGTGATCAGCCCCAGCATTTT.

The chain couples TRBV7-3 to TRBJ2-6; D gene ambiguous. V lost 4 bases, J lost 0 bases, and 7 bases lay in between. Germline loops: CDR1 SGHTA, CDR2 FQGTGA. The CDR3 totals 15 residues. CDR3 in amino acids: CASSSRSSGANVLTF. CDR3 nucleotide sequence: TGTGCCAGCAGCTCCCGGAGCTCTGGGGCCAACGTCCTGACTTTC. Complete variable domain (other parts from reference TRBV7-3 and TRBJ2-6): GAGVSQTPSNKVTEKGKYVELRCDPISGHTALYWYRQSLGQGPEFLIYFQGTGAADDSGLPNDRFFAVRPEGSVSTLKIQRTERGDSAVYLCASSSRSSGANVLTFGAGSRLTVL.

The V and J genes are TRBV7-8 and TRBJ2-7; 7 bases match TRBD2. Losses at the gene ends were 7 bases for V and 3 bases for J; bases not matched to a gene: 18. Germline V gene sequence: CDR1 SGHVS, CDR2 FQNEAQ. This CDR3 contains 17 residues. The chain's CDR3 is CASKGGVGGTVVYEQYF. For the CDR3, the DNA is TGTGCCAGCAAGGGCGGAGTCGGGGGGACGGTGGTCTACGAGCAGTACTTC. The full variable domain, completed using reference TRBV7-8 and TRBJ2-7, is GAGVSQSPRYKVAKRGQDVALRCDPISGHVSLFWYQQALGQGPEFLTYFQNEAQLDKSGLPSDRFFAERPEGSVSTLKIQRTQQEDSAVYLCASKGGVGGTVVYEQYFGPGTRLTVT.

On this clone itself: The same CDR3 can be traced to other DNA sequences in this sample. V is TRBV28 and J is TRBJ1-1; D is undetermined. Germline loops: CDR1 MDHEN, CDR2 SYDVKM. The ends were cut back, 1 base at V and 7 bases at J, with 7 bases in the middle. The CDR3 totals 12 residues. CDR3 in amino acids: CASSLSPSEAFF. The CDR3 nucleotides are TGTGCCAGCAGTTTATCCCCGAGTGAAGCTTTCTTT.

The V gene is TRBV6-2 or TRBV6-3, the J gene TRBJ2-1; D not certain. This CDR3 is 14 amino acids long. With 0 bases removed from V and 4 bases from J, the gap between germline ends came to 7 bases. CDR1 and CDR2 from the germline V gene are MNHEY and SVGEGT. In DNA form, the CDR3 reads TGTGCCAGCAGTTACTCTGGCTTTTACAATGAGCAGTTCTTC. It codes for CASSYSGFYNEQFF.

Here the CDR3 reads CASSPPNPGNNEKLFF. The CDR3 DNA reads as TGTGCCAGCAGTCCCCCTAATCCAGGGAATAATGAAAAACTGTTTTTT. The chain combines TRBV28 with TRBJ1-4; a weak D match, TRBD1 (5 bases). Looked up from germline, CDR1 is MDHEN and CDR2 is SYDVKM. With 5 bases removed from V and 4 bases from J, the gap between germline ends came to 17 bases. The CDR3 has 16 residues.

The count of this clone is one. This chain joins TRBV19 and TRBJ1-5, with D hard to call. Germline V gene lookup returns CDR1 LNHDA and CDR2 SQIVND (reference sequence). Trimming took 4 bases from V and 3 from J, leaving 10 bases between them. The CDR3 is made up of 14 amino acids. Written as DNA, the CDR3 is TGTGCCAGTAGTAACAGAGAATCCAATCAGCCCCAGCATTTT. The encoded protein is CASSNRESNQPQHF.

CDR3 sequence: CASRGDRGGETQYF. For the CDR3, the DNA is TGTGCCAGTAGAGGGGACAGGGGCGGAGAGACCCAGTACTTC. This rearrangement joins TRBV10-3 to TRBJ2-5, with 10 nucleotides matching TRBD1. With V trimmed by 10 bases and J by 4 bases, 9 bases remained unmatched. Germline CDR1 is ENHRY and CDR2 is SYGVKD. This CDR3 spans 14 amino acids.

The DNA of the CDR3 is TGCGCCAGCAGCCCCGGTAGGGAGGGGGAGACCCAGTACTTC. Its protein is CASSPGREGETQYF. The chain is built from TRBV5-1 and TRBJ2-5; 7 positions agree with TRBD2. Germline V lookup: CDR1 SGHRS, CDR2 YFSETQ. Trimming removed 4 bases from V and 5 bases from J; junction bases left unmatched: 8. The length of the CDR3 is 14 residues.

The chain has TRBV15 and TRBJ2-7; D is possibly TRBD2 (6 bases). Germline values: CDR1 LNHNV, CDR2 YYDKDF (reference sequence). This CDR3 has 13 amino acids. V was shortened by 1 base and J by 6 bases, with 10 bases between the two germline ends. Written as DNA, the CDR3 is TGTGCCACCAGCAGAGCTGGAGGGGCCGAGCAGTACTTC. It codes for CATSRAGGAEQYF.

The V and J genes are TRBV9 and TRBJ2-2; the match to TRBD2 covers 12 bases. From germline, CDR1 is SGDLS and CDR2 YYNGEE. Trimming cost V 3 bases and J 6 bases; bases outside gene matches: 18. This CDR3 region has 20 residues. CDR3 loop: CASSEKPGLAGPLGAGELFF. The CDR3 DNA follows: TGTGCCAGCAGCGAGAAGCCGGGACTAGCGGGCCCCCTGGGTGCCGGGGAGCTGTTTTTT.

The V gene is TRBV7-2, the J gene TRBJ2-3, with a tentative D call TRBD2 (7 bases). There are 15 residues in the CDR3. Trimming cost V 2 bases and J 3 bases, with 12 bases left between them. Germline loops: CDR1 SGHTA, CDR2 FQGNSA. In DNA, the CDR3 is TGTGCCAGCAGCTTAAGGGGGGGCCTGACAGATACGCAGTATTTT. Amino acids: CASSLRGGLTDTQYF.

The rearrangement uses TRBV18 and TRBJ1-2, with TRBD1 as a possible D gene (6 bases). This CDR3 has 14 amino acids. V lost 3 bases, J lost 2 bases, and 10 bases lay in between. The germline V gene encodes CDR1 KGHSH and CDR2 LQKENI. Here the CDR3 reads CASSPRTGNYGYTF. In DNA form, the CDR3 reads TGTGCCAGCTCACCCCGAACAGGGAACTATGGCTACACCTTC.

CDR3 sequence (DNA): TGTGCCAGCAGCCAAACCGGGACAGGGGGCTATGGCTACACCTTC. The encoded protein is CASSQTGTGGYGYTF. The rearrangement uses TRBV5-5 and TRBJ1-2; 11 nucleotides line up with TRBD1. This CDR3 spans 15 amino acids. V was pared by 4 bases and J by 4 bases, with 6 bases of the junction left unmatched. CDR1 is SGHKS and CDR2 is YYEKEE in the germline V gene (reference sequence).

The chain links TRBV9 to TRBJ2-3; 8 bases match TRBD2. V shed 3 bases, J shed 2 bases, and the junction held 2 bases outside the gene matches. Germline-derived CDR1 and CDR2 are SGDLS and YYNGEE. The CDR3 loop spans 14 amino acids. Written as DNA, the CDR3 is TGTGCCAGCAGCGCCGGGGGGGCCACAGATACGCAGTATTTT. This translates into CASSAGGATDTQYF. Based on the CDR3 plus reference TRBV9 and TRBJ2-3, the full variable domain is DSGVTQTPKHLITATGQRVTLRCSPRSGDLSVYWYQQSLDQGLQFLIQYYNGEERAKGNILERFSAQQFPDLHSELNLSSLELGDSALYFCASSAGGATDTQYFGPGTRLTVL.

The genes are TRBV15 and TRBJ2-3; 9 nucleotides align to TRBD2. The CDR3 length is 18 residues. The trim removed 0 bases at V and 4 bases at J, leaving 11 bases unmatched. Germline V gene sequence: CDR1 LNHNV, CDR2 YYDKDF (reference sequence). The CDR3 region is CATSREAVKRGASDTQYF. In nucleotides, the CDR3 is TGTGCCACCAGCAGAGAAGCGGTCAAGCGGGGGGCCTCAGATACGCAGTATTTT.

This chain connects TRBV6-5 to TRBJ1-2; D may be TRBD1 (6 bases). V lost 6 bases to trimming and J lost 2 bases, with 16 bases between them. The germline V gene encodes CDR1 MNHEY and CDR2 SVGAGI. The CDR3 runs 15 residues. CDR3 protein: CASSLISTGNYGYTF. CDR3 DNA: TGTGCCAGCAGCCTAATATCCACAGGGAACTATGGCTACACCTTC.

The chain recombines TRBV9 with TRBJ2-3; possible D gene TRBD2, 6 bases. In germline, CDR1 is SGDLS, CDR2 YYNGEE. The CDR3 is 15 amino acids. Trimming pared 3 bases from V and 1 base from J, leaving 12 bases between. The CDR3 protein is CASSAVGGGTDTQYF. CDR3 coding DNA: TGTGCCAGCAGCGCGGTCGGAGGGGGCACAGATACGCAGTATTTT.

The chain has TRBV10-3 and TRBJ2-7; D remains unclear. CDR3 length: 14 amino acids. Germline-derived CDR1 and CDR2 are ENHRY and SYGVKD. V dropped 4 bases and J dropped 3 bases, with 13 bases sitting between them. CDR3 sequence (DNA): TGTGCCATCAGTGGGGCTCCACCTCTCTACGAGCAGTACTTC. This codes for CAISGAPPLYEQYF.

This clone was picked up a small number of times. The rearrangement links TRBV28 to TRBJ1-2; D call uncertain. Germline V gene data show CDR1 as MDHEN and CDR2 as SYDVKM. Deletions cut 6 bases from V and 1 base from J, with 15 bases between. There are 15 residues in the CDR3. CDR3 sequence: CASRLKPPGNYGYTF. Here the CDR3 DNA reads TGTGCCAGCAGGTTAAAACCTCCGGGTAACTATGGCTACACCTTC.

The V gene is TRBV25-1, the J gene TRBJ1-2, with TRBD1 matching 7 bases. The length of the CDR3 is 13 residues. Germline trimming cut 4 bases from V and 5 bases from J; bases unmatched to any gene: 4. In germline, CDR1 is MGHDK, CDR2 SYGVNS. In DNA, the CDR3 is TGTGCCAGCAGTGGGGGGACAGCTTATGGCTACACCTTC. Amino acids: CASSGGTAYGYTF.

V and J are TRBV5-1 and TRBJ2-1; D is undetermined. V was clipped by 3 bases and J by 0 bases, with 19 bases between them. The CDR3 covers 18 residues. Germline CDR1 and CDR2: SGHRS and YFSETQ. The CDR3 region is CASSSRSILQYSYNEQFF. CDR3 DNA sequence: TGCGCCAGCAGCTCCCGGTCGATATTGCAATACTCCTACAATGAGCAGTTCTTC.

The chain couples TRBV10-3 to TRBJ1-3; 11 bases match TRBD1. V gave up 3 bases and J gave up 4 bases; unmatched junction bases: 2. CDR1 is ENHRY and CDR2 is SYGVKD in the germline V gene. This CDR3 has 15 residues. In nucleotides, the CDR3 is TGTGCCATCAGTGAAGGACAGGGGGCAGGAAACACCATATATTTT. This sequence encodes CAISEGQGAGNTIYF.

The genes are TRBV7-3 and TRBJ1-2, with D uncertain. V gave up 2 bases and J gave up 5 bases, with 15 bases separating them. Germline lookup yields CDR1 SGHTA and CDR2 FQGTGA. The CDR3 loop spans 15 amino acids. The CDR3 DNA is TGTGCCAGCAGCTTAGACGGTCGGGGTAAATATGGCTACACCTTC. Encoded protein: CASSLDGRGKYGYTF.

CDR3 region: CASSLFRNTEAFF. The CDR3 nucleotides are TGTGCCAGCAGTTTATTTAGGAACACTGAAGCTTTCTTT. J is TRBJ1-1 and V is TRBV27, with D unclear. Trimming removed 1 base from V and 1 base from J, with 4 bases in between. There are 13 residues in the CDR3. Germline V gives CDR1 MNHEY, CDR2 SMNVEV (reference sequence).

The CDR3 sequence is CASSALAGGPGSYNEQFF. As DNA, the CDR3 is TGTGCCAGCAGTGCACTAGCGGGGGGGCCTGGGTCCTACAATGAGCAGTTCTTC. The chain is built from TRBV6-1 and TRBJ2-1; TRBD2 agrees at 13 bases. The trim removed 4 bases at V and 1 base at J, leaving 7 bases unmatched. The CDR3 consists of 18 residues. The germline CDR1 and CDR2 sequences are MNHNS and SASEGT.

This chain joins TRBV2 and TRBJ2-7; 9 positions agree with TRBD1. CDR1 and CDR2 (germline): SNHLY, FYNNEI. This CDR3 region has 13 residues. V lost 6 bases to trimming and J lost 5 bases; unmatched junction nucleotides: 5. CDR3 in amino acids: CASSRDRVNEQYF. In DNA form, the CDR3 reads TGTGCCAGCAGCAGGGACAGGGTTAACGAGCAGTACTTC.

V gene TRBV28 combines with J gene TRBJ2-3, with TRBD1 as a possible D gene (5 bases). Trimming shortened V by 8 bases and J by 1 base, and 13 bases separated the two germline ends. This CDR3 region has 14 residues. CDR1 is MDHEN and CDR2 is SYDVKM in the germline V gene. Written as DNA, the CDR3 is TGTGCCAGCTGGGCAGGGCCCGGCACAGATACGCAGTATTTT. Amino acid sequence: CASWAGPGTDTQYF.